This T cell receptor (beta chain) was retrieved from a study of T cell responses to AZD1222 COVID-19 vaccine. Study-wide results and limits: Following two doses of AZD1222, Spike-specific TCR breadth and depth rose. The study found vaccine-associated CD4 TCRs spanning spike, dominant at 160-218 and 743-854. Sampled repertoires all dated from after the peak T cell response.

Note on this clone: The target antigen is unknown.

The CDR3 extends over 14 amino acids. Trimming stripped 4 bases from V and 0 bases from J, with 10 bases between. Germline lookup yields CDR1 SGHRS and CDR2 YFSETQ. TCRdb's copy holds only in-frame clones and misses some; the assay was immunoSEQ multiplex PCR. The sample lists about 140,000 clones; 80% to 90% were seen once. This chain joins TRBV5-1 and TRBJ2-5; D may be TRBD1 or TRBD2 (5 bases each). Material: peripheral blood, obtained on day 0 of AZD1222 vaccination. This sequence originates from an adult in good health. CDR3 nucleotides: TGCGCCAGCAGCCCGGGGACGAACCAAGAGACCCAGTACTTC. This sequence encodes CASSPGTNQETQYF. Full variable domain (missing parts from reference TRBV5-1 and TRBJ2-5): KAGVTQTPRYLIKTRGQQVTLSCSPISGHRSVSWYQQTPGQGLQFLFEYFSETQRNKGNFPGRFSGRQFSNSRSEMNVSTLELGDSALYLCASSPGTNQETQYFGPGTRLLVL.